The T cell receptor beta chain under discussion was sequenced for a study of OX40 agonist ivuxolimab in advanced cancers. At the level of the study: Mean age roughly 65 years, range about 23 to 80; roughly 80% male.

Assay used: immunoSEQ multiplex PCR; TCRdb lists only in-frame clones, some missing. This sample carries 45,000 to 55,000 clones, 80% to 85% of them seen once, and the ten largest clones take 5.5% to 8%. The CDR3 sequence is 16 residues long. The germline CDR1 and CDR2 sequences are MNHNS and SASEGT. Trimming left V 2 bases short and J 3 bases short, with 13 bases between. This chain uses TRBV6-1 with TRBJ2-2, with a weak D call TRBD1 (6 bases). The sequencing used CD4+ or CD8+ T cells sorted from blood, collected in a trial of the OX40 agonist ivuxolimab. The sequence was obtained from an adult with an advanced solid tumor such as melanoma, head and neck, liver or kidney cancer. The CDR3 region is CASSEFPGVDTGELFF. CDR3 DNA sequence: TGTGCCAGCAGTGAATTTCCAGGGGTGGACACCGGGGAGCTGTTTTTT.